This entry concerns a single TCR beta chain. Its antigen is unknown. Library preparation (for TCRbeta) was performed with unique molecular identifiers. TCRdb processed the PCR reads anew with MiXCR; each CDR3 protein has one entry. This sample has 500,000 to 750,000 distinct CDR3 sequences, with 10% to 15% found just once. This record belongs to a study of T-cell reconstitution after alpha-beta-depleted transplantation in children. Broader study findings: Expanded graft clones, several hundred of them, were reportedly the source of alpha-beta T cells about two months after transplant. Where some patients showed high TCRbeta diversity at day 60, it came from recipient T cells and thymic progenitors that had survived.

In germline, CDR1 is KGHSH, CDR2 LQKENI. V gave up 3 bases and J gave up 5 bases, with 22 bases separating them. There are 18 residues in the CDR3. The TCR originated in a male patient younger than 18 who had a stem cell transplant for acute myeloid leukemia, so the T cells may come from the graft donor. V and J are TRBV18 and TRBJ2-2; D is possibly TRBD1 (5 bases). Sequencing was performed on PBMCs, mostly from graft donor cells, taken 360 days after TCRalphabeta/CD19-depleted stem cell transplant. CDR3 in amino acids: CASSPLMSGQGWTGELFF. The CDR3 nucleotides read TGTGCCAGCTCACCTCTGATGTCCGGGCAGGGATGGACCGGGGAGCTGTTTTTT.